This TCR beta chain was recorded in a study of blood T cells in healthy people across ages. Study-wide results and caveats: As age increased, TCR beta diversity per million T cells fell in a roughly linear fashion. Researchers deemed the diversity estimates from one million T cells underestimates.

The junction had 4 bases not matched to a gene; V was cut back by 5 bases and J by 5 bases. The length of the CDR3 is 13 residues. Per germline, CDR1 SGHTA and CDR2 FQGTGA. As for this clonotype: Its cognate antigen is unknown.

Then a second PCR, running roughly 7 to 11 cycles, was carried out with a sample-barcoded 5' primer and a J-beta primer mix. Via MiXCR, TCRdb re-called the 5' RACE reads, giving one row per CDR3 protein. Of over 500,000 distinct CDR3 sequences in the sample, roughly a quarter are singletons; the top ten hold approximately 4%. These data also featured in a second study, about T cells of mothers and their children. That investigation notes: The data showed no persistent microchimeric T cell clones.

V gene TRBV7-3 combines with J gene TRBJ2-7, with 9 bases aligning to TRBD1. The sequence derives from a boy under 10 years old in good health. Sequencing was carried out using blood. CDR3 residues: CASSKGTGNEQYF. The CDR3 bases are TGTGCCAGCAGCAAAGGGACAGGGAACGAGCAGTACTTC.